Listed below are T cell receptor beta chains from one sample, sequenced in a study of T cell responses to AZD1222 COVID-19 vaccine. TCRdb keeps only in-frame clones here, not all; method: immunoSEQ multiplex PCR. Of 160,000 or so clones in the sample, 85% to 95% were seen once. The source was peripheral blood, collected 28 days after the second AZD1222 dose. The source is an adult who received the AZD1222 COVID-19 vaccine. Both conserved end residues are trimmed from each CDR3. Part of the rows lack a size; the others show once, few, many or a class for expanded clones.

j_call v_call clone_size cdr3_length cdr3_aa
TRBJ1-1 TRBV28 . 13 ASSLPRTLGTEAF
TRBJ1-5 TRBV19 . 14 ASSIGRRAPHQPQH
TRBJ1-3 TRBV2 few 13 ASSEGTGSGNTIY
TRBJ1-2 TRBV5-4 . 14 ASSLAGTTPNYGYT
TRBJ1-6 TRBV7-9 . 10 ASSLAYGSLH
TRBJ2-1 TRBV10-1 once 14 ASSGSYDRRYNEQF
TRBJ2-2 TRBV28 . 10 ASSILSGELF
TRBJ2-2 TRBV7-9 . 13 ASSLRIAGAGELF
TRBJ2-6 TRBV29-1 . 14 SVDLSQGTGANVLT
TRBJ1-4 TRBV6-5 . 13 ASSYSGTGWEKLF
TRBJ2-3 TRBV7-9 . 12 ASSRTGEADTQY
TRBJ2-7 TRBV13 . 12 ASSLGRADYEQY
TRBJ2-5 TRBV19 . 15 ASSRRTQGDFQETQY
TRBJ2-7 TRBV3-1/TRBV3-2 once 14 ASSQDFGSGSYEQY
TRBJ2-2 TRBV29-1 . 11 SALTGNTGELF
TRBJ2-5 TRBV2 few 11 ASGQRRQETQY
TRBJ1-5 TRBV30 . 12 AWSGTNSNQPQH
TRBJ1-1 TRBV30 . 10 AWSAQNTEAF
TRBJ2-1 TRBV28 . 11 ASSLITYNEQF
TRBJ1-6 TRBV10-2 . 11 ASTGQAGAPLH
TRBJ2-5 TRBV18 . 13 ASSLGTGSEETQY
TRBJ1-2 TRBV6-5 . 10 ASSPSGDGYT
TRBJ2-7 TRBV5-6 . 11 ASSLAGVHEQY
TRBJ1-2 TRBV19 few 13 ASSAIIGGSAGYT
TRBJ2-2 TRBV4-1 . 14 ASSQGRVGSTGELF
TRBJ1-6 TRBV10-2 . 12 ASRTAGTALVLH
TRBJ2-5 TRBV12-3/TRBV12-4 . 9 ASSEMETQY
TRBJ1-1 TRBV20-1 . 9 SASLNTEAF
TRBJ1-2 TRBV27 . 12 ASSSLRGLYGYT
TRBJ2-7 TRBV6-1 . 13 ASSEWGGNSYEQY
TRBJ2-7 TRBV7-2 . 14 ASSLVVGYDSYEQY
TRBJ2-5 TRBV7-9 once 14 ASSRGRTGSQETQY
TRBJ2-1 TRBV2 . 16 ASSADSIVAGVYNEQF
TRBJ2-3 TRBV7-8 . 13 ASNLRLGSTDTQY
TRBJ2-3 TRBV9 . 12 ASSVGGQPDTQY